The 11 T cell receptor beta chains below were found in one sample sequenced in a study of T cell responses to AZD1222 COVID-19 vaccine. Profiled with immunoSEQ multiplex PCR; TCRdb holds only in-frame clones, not every one. The sample contains approximately 92,000 clones, under 90% of which appear only once. The sequencing here drew on peripheral blood, taken on day 0 of AZD1222 vaccination. The receptors stem from an adult in good health.

The chain has TRBV24-1 and TRBJ2-1; D is possibly TRBD2 (7 bases). V was shortened by 1 base and J by 7 bases, with 13 bases between the two germline ends. The germline V gene encodes CDR1 KGHDR and CDR2 SFDVKD. The CDR3 runs to 15 residues. The CDR3 reads CATSDFRGRGNEQFF. CDR3 bases: TGTGCCACCAGTGATTTTAGGGGGAGGGGGAATGAGCAGTTCTTC.

The V gene is TRBV7-9, the J gene TRBJ1-4; D ambiguous. Germline CDR1 reads SEHNR; CDR2 reads FQNEAQ (reference sequence). The CDR3 covers 14 residues. Trimming removed 0 bases at V and 7 bases at J, with 9 bases between. As DNA, the CDR3 is TGTGCCAGCAGCTTAGCTCTTCTAACTGAAAAACTGTTTTTT. This sequence encodes CASSLALLTEKLFF.

This chain links TRBV5-1 with TRBJ2-1; 9 bases line up with TRBD2. The CDR3 has 15 residues. The V gene's germline CDR1 is SGHRS and CDR2 YFSETQ. Germline trimming cut 0 bases from V and 9 bases from J; bases unmatched to any gene: 7. CDR3 loop: CASSLAELAGAEQFF. The CDR3 DNA sequence: TGCGCCAGCAGCTTGGCCGAACTAGCGGGCGCTGAGCAGTTCTTC. Supplemented by reference TRBV5-1 and TRBJ2-1, the full variable domain reads KAGVTQTPRYLIKTRGQQVTLSCSPISGHRSVSWYQQTPGQGLQFLFEYFSETQRNKGNFPGRFSGRQFSNSRSEMNVSTLELGDSALYLCASSLAELAGAEQFFGPGTRLTVL.

This clone was recorded once. The chain joins TRBV6-5 to TRBJ1-2; unclear D gene. Trimming took 7 bases from V and 3 from J, leaving 15 bases between them. The CDR3 has 14 amino acids. Per the germline V gene, CDR1 is MNHEY and CDR2 is SVGAGI. The CDR3 is CASNPLGAYYGYTF. Written as DNA, the CDR3 is TGTGCCAGCAATCCCCTGGGAGCTTACTATGGCTACACCTTC.

The gene calls are TRBV7-9 and TRBJ2-3; possibly TRBD1 for D (6 bases). Germline-derived CDR1 and CDR2 are SEHNR and FQNEAQ (reference sequence). Trimming removed 5 bases from V and 2 bases from J, with 11 bases in between. This CDR3 spans 14 amino acids. CDR3 loop: CASSGTSITDTQYF. In DNA form, the CDR3 reads TGTGCCAGCAGCGGGACAAGTATCACAGATACGCAGTATTTT.

This chain uses TRBV11-2 with TRBJ2-6; a weak D match, TRBD1 (5 bases). The CDR3 loop spans 19 amino acids. Germline V gene sequence: CDR1 SGHAT, CDR2 FQNNGV. The V gene lost 5 bases and the J gene lost 1 base, with 21 bases spanning the gap. The CDR3 DNA follows: TGTGCCAGCAGCACCGACAGATCCCTAACCTTTTCTGGGGCCAACGTCCTGACTTTC. This translates into CASSTDRSLTFSGANVLTF.

The chain links TRBV2 to TRBJ2-3, with a weak D call TRBD2 (6 bases). Germline V CDR1 and CDR2: SNHLY, FYNNEI. The CDR3 length is 15 residues. Trimming took 6 bases from V and 0 from J, leaving 13 bases between them. CDR3 region: CASRERRVSTDTQYF. CDR3 in DNA: TGTGCCAGCAGAGAAAGGAGGGTTAGCACAGATACGCAGTATTTT.

The table lists this clone with a count of one. The gene calls are TRBV6-5 and TRBJ1-2; D might be TRBD1 (6 bases). The germline V and J ends were trimmed by 6 bases and 2 bases, with 10 bases remaining between them. The CDR3 sequence is 13 residues long. Germline CDR1 is MNHEY and CDR2 is SVGAGI. The CDR3 region has the DNA TGTGCCAGCAGGGAGCAGGGGAACTATGGCTACACCTTC. It codes for CASREQGNYGYTF.

The chain is built from TRBV10-2 and TRBJ2-7; D possibly matches TRBD1 or TRBD2 (5 bases each). V was cut by 2 bases and J by 0 bases, with 11 bases left in between. CDR1 WSHSY and CDR2 SAAADI come from the germline V gene. CDR3 length: 15 amino acids. CDR3 protein: CASSEGGIPSYEQYF. CDR3 sequence (DNA): TGCGCCAGCAGTGAGGGGGGAATCCCCTCCTACGAGCAGTACTTC.

The genes are TRBV30 and TRBJ1-1; D is unclear. Trimming cost V 2 bases and J 14 bases, with 18 bases left between them. CDR3 length: 12 residues. Germline CDR1 is GTSNPN and CDR2 is SVGIG (reference sequence). CDR3 DNA: TGTGCCTGGAGTTTAAATCGGGCGGTTCAATTCTTT. This sequence encodes CAWSLNRAVQFF.

This clone was recorded a few times. DNA for the CDR3: TGTGCCTGGACGGGTGGGGGGGCATCTGATACGCAGTATTTT. Translating gives CAWTGGGASDTQYF. V and J are TRBV30 and TRBJ2-3; possible D gene TRBD2, 7 bases. Trimming removed 4 bases from V and 6 bases from J, with 17 bases in between. The CDR3 sequence is 14 residues long. CDR1 is GTSNPN and CDR2 is SVGIG in the germline V gene (reference sequence).